This passage covers 20 T cell receptor beta chains from one sample sequenced in a study of blood T cells in healthy people across ages. Sample-barcoded 5' priming and a J-beta primer mix drove a second PCR of roughly 6 to 12 cycles. TCRdb passed the 5' RACE reads through MiXCR, listing each CDR3 protein once. The data hold about 640,000 distinct CDR3 sequences, with about 43% observed a single time. Sequenced: blood. Receptors originate from a man aged 80 or over in good health.

This chain uses TRBV7-2 with TRBJ2-4; 8 nucleotides match TRBD2. The J call is uncertain, as TRBJ2-5 better fits the DNA end. Germline V gene sequence: CDR1 SGHTA, CDR2 FQGNSA. CDR3 length equals 15 residues. CDR3 bases: TGTGCCAGCAGCCCACTAGCGGACCAGGGAGAGACCCAGTACTTC. Translated, it gives CASSPLADQGETQYF.

The chain couples TRBV5-1 to TRBJ2-3; TRBD2 might be the D (6 bases). Trimming cost V 1 base and J 3 bases, with 9 bases left between them. CDR1 is SGHRS, CDR2 YFSETQ, per germline. The CDR3 has 14 amino acids. For the CDR3, the DNA is TGCGCCAGCAGCTTGCCGGGAGAGACAGATACGCAGTATTTT. Encoded protein: CASSLPGETDTQYF. The complete variable domain, with remaining parts taken from reference TRBV5-1 and TRBJ2-3, reads KAGVTQTPRYLIKTRGQQVTLSCSPISGHRSVSWYQQTPGQGLQFLFEYFSETQRNKGNFPGRFSGRQFSNSRSEMNVSTLELGDSALYLCASSLPGETDTQYFGPGTRLTVL.

Remarks on this clonotype: Its ends do not fully match the called genes, so a read error is possible. The J gene is TRBJ2-1, the V gene TRBV5-6, with a weak D call TRBD1 (5 bases). CDR3 size: 15 residues. Germline CDR1 SGHDT, CDR2 YYEEEE. Written as DNA, the CDR3 is TGTGCCGGCAGCCTGACCACAGGCTACTACAATGAGCAGTTCTTC. The encoded protein is CAGSLTTGYYNEQFF.

The J gene is TRBJ1-5, the V gene TRBV13, with D unclear. Trimming took 5 bases from V and 10 from J, leaving 21 bases between them. The CDR3 contains 15 residues. Germline V gene lookup returns CDR1 PRHDT and CDR2 FYEKMQ (reference sequence). The CDR3 sequence is CASSPWRDNLKPQHF. CDR3 DNA: TGTGCCAGCAGCCCCTGGAGAGACAATCTAAAACCCCAGCATTTT.

In regard to this clonotype: A much bigger clone sits one base away, suggesting this may be a read error. The chain joins TRBV12-3 or TRBV12-4 to TRBJ2-3; 10 nucleotides line up with TRBD1. J lost 4 bases, V lost 6 bases, and 4 bases had no gene match. The CDR3 consists of 14 residues. The CDR3, as DNA: TGTGCCAGCAGGTCAGGGACAGGGGCAGATACGCAGTATTTT. This translates into CASRSGTGADTQYF.

The chain couples TRBV6-5 to TRBJ2-2; TRBD1 might be the D (6 bases). The germline V gene has CDR1 MNHEY and CDR2 SVGAGI. The CDR3 covers 13 residues. Trimming removed 7 bases at V and 3 bases at J, with 9 bases between. The CDR3 sequence: CASKTGYTGELFF. The DNA for the CDR3 is TGTGCCAGCAAAACAGGGTACACCGGGGAGCTGTTTTTT.

J is TRBJ2-1 and V is TRBV5-1; tentatively, D is TRBD1 (5 bases). The J call is doubtful: the DNA matches TRBJ2-7 better. This CDR3 region has 14 residues. Germline CDR1 SGHRS, CDR2 YFSETQ. CDR3 region: CASSFQGILDEQYF. The CDR3 coding sequence is TGCGCCAGCAGCTTTCAGGGTATCCTCGATGAGCAGTACTTC.

This clonotype came up a few times. The rearrangement uses TRBV7-2 and TRBJ2-5, with TRBD1 matching 7 bases. Germline-derived CDR1 and CDR2 are SGHTA and FQGNSA. Trimming removed 5 bases from V and 4 bases from J; junction bases left unmatched: 4. This CDR3 is 13 amino acids long. The CDR3 DNA is TGTGCCAGCAGCATGACAGGGCTAGAGACCCAGTACTTC. Protein sequence: CASSMTGLETQYF.

The genes are TRBV7-8 and TRBJ2-7; no definite D call. Trimming stripped 0 bases from V and 3 bases from J, with 6 bases between. CDR3 size: 13 residues. Germline V gives CDR1 SGHVS, CDR2 FQNEAQ. CDR3 nucleotides: TGTGCCAGCAGCTTAGCAGGCTACTACGAGCAGTACTTC. Residues: CASSLAGYYEQYF.

This clonotype occurred a few times. The J gene is TRBJ1-4, the V gene TRBV5-5, with 8 bases that match TRBD1. Germline V gene sequence: CDR1 SGHKS, CDR2 YYEKEE (reference sequence). After removal of 3 bases from V and 8 bases from J, the junction contained 3 bases not matched to a gene. The CDR3 length is 13 residues. The CDR3, as DNA: TGTGCCAGCAGCTCGGACAGGGCAGAAAAACTGTTTTTT. Translated: CASSSDRAEKLFF.

A remark on this clonotype: A much bigger clone sits one base away, suggesting this may be a read error. The chain combines TRBV6-5 with TRBJ2-7; maybe TRBD1 (6 bases). Deletions cut 4 bases from V and 7 bases from J, with 35 bases between. The germline V gene has CDR1 MNHEY and CDR2 SVGAGI. CDR3 size: 20 residues. In DNA form, the CDR3 reads TGTGCCAGCAGTTCTGGTCGGAAAACCGGGACACTTCTATCCTACAATGAGCAGTACTTC. It specifies CASSSGRKTGTLLSYNEQYF.

This chain connects TRBV5-6 to TRBJ1-6, with D perhaps matching TRBD1 (5 bases). The CDR3 totals 14 residues. V was trimmed by 4 bases and J by 6 bases, leaving 11 bases between them. CDR1 is SGHDT, CDR2 YYEEEE, per germline. CDR3 protein: CASSRRQTNSPLHF. For the CDR3, the DNA is TGTGCCAGCAGCCGGAGACAGACTAATTCACCCCTCCACTTT.

In its sample, this clonotype was seen a few times. The rearrangement links TRBV7-2 to TRBJ2-3; 8 bases fit TRBD2. The CDR3 length is 17 residues. The germline CDR1 and CDR2 sequences are SGHTA and FQGNSA. V trimming: 3 bases; J trimming: 2 bases; junction bases outside the gene matches: 10. The CDR3 reads CASSFMPLAETTDTQYF. CDR3 in DNA: TGTGCCAGCAGCTTTATGCCACTAGCGGAAACCACAGATACGCAGTATTTT. Complete variable domain (other parts from reference TRBV7-2 and TRBJ2-3): GAGVSQSPSNKVTEKGKDVELRCDPISGHTALYWYRQSLGQGLEFLIYFQGNSAPDKSGLPSDRFSAERTGGSVSTLTIQRTQQEDSAVYLCASSFMPLAETTDTQYFGPGTRLTVL.

This chain uses TRBV27 with TRBJ1-2; D is perhaps TRBD1 (5 bases). This CDR3 has 15 residues. Trimming pared 4 bases from V and 6 bases from J, leaving 18 bases between. Germline CDR1 MNHEY, CDR2 SMNVEV (reference sequence). The chain's CDR3 is CASSSETAPYNGYTF. For the CDR3, the DNA is TGTGCCAGCAGTTCGGAGACAGCCCCTTATAATGGCTACACCTTC.

This chain links TRBV7-9 with TRBJ2-4; D is possibly TRBD1 (6 bases). The CDR3 length is 18 residues. Germline lookup yields CDR1 SEHNR and CDR2 FQNEAQ (reference sequence). V lost 2 bases and J lost 7, with 24 bases in between. The CDR3 DNA follows: TGTGCCAGCAGCTTAAGGTACACCGGGACAAAGGGAGAGAACATTCAGTACTTC. It codes for CASSLRYTGTKGENIQYF.

A few counts support this clonotype. The chain carries TRBV15 and TRBJ2-5, with D tentatively TRBD2 (6 bases). Trimming took off 1 base at V and 2 bases at J, with 11 bases between the two ends. The CDR3 has 15 amino acids. Germline-derived CDR1 and CDR2 are LNHNV and YYDKDF (reference sequence). CDR3 protein: CATSRVQGGQETQYF. DNA of the CDR3: TGTGCCACCAGCAGAGTGCAGGGAGGACAAGAGACCCAGTACTTC.

CDR3 in amino acids: CSGGTGWTDTQYF. Here the CDR3 DNA reads TGCAGCGGTGGGACAGGGTGGACAGATACGCAGTATTTT. The genes are TRBV29-1 and TRBJ2-3; TRBD1 matches at 9 bases. The trim removed 7 bases at V and 3 bases at J, leaving 5 bases unmatched. The germline V gene encodes CDR1 SQVTM and CDR2 ANQGSEA. The CDR3 runs 13 residues.

V and J are TRBV12-3 or TRBV12-4 and TRBJ2-5; D not certain. With the DNA end fitting TRBJ2-7 better, the J assignment may be wrong. The CDR3 is 13 residues long. The CDR3 nucleotides are TGTGCCAGCAGTGTGCCAGGTACCCACGAGCAGTACTTC. Translating it yields CASSVPGTHEQYF.

This chain joins TRBV11-3 and TRBJ2-2; possible D gene TRBD1, 6 bases. V lost 1 base and J lost 4, with 10 bases in between. CDR1 is SGHNT and CDR2 is YENEEA in the germline V gene. The CDR3 has 15 amino acids. The CDR3 reads CASSLAQGPTGELFF. The CDR3 coding sequence is TGTGCCAGCAGCTTAGCCCAGGGGCCCACCGGGGAGCTGTTTTTT.

This clonotype was seen only a few times. V usage is TRBV28 and J usage is TRBJ2-7, with 13 bases aligning to TRBD2. The junction had 11 bases not matched to a gene; V was cut back by 5 bases and J by 4 bases. The germline V gene has CDR1 MDHEN and CDR2 SYDVKM. The CDR3 length is 17 residues. The CDR3 DNA reads as TGTGCCAGCAGTCCAACCGGGACTAGCGGGGTACAGTACGAGCAGTACTTC. It yields the protein CASSPTGTSGVQYEQYF.